The clone carrying this TCR beta chain was observed a few times. These data come from a study of blood T cell repertoires in COVID-19. Overall study: Sources were T cells, B-cell-depleted T cells, or PBMCs; the material itself was cDNA or gDNA.

Original processing methods: Estimated nucleated cell counts came from reference gene primer amplification. Clones were read by immunoSEQ multiplex PCR, and TCRdb kept only the in-frame ones, dropping some. The V and J calls and clone size are taken from that table; D and trimming were inferred from the DNA. This sample carries fewer than 25,000 clones, around 81% of them seen once, and the ten largest clones take just over 6.5%. Germline V CDR1 and CDR2: MNHNY, SVGAGI (reference sequence). Germline trimming cut 1 base from V and 7 bases from J; bases unmatched to any gene: 2. This CDR3 is 15 amino acids long.

The sequence was obtained from a man in his sixties or seventies with acute or convalescent COVID-19. The rearrangement joins TRBV6-6 to TRBJ1-6; 9 bases are a match to TRBD1. The sequenced material came from peripheral blood. The CDR3 protein is CASSYLGTGNSPLHF. The DNA for the CDR3 is TGTGCCAGCAGTTACTTAGGGACAGGGAATTCACCCCTCCACTTT.